This T cell receptor beta chain is drawn from a study of T cell changes during pregnancy in multiple sclerosis. Produced via immunoSEQ multiplex PCR; TCRdb's table is partial and in-frame only. The table shows 30,000 to 35,000 clones, with 70% to 90% occurring only once. The clonotype originates from a female donor with multiple sclerosis, enrolled in a pregnancy study. This specimen was CD8+ T cells from peripheral blood mononuclear cells, taken in the third trimester of pregnancy.

The CDR3 bases are TGTGCCAGCAGCGTAAGCGGGGGGGACCTCAAAGAGCAGTTCTTC. This sequence encodes CASSVSGGDLKEQFF. The chain combines TRBV9 with TRBJ2-1; 10 nucleotides agree with TRBD2. Unmatched junction bases numbered 8, after V lost 1 base and J lost 10 bases. Germline CDR1 and CDR2: SGDLS and YYNGEE. This CDR3 is built from 15 residues.